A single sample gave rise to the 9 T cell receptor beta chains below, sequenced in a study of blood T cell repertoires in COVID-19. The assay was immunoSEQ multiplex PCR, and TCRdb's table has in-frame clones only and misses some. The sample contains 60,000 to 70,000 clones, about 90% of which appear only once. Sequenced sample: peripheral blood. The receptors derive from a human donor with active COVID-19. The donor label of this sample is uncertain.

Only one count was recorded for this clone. CDR3 DNA: TGTGCCAGCAGCTTAGGCGCAGGGGCTCTTCAGCCCCAGCATTTT. This codes for CASSLGAGALQPQHF. This sequence joins TRBV7-9 and TRBJ1-5; D may be TRBD1 (6 bases). This CDR3 has 15 residues. V lost 1 base and J lost 6, with 13 bases in between. Germline-derived CDR1 and CDR2 are SEHNR and FQNEAQ (reference sequence).

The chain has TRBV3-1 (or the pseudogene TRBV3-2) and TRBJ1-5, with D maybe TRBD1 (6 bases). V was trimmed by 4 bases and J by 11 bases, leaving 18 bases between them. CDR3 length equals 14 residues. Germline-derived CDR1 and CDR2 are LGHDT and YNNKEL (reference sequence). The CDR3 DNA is TGTGCCAGCAGCCCGTCAGGGGACCCCGTAACCCAGCATTTT. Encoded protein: CASSPSGDPVTQHF.

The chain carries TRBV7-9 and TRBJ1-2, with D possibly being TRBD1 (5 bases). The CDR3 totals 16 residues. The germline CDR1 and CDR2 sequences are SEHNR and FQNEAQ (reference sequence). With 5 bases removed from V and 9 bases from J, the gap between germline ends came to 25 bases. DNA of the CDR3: TGTGCCAGCAGCCAGGGTTCGCAGGTCACTTTATGGCGCTACACCTTC. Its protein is CASSQGSQVTLWRYTF.

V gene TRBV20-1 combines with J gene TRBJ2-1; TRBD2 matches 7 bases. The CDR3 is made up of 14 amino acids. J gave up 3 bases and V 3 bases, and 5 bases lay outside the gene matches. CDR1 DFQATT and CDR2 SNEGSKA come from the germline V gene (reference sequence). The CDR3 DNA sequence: TGCAGTGCTAGTCGGGAGGCCCTCTACAATGAGCAGTTCTTC. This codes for CSASREALYNEQFF.

In nucleotides, the CDR3 is TGTGCCACCGGAGGATATAGCAATCAGCCCCAGCATTTT. As protein: CATGGYSNQPQHF. The genes are TRBV24-1 and TRBJ1-5; D remains unclear. CDR3 length: 13 residues. Trimming took off 9 bases at V and 0 bases at J, with 8 bases between the two ends. Germline assignment: CDR1 KGHDR and CDR2 SFDVKD.

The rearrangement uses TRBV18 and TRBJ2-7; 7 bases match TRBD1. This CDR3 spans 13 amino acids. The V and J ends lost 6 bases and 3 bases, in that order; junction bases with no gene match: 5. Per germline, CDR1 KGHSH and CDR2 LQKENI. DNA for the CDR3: TGTGCCAGCTCCCGACAGGGTAACTACGAGCAGTACTTC. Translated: CASSRQGNYEQYF.

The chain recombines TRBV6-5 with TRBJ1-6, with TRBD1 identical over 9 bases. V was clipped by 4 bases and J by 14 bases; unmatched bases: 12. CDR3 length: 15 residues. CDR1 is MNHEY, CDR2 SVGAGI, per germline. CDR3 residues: CASSSGTGSLRTLHF. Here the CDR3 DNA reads TGTGCCAGCAGTTCCGGGACAGGGTCTTTAAGGACCCTCCACTTT.

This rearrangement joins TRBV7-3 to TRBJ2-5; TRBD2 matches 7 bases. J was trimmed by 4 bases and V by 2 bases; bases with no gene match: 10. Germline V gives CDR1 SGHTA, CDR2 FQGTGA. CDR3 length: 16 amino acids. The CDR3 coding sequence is TGTGCCAGCAGCTTAGTAGTGGGAGGGCCCCGAGAGACCCAGTACTTC. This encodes CASSLVVGGPRETQYF.

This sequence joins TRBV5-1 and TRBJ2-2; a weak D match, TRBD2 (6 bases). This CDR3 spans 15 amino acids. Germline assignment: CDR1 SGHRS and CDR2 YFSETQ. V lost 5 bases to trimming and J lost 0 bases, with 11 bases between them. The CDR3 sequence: CASSPLATNTGELFF. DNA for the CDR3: TGCGCCAGCAGTCCTCTAGCGACGAACACCGGGGAGCTGTTTTTT.